Below, 15 T cell receptor beta chains from the same sample are listed, as sequenced in a study of T cell responses to AZD1222 COVID-19 vaccine. TCRdb keeps only in-frame clones here, not all; method: immunoSEQ multiplex PCR. The data contain some 110,000 clones, about 80% of them singletons. Here the sequenced sample was peripheral blood, taken on day 0 of AZD1222 vaccination. The receptor source for this set is an adult in good health.

V and J are TRBV2 and TRBJ1-3; TRBD1 matches 7 bases. This CDR3 is built from 14 residues. V lost 8 bases, J lost 0 bases, and 4 bases stayed unmatched. Germline CDR1 SNHLY, CDR2 FYNNEI. DNA of the CDR3: TGTGCCAGCTTCCGGGACAGCTCTGGAAACACCATATATTTT. It is translated as CASFRDSSGNTIYF.

The chain recombines TRBV7-9 with TRBJ1-2, with unresolved D. CDR1 is SEHNR, CDR2 FQNEAQ, per germline (reference sequence). Trimming cost V 5 bases and J 7 bases, with 11 bases left between them. The CDR3 is 12 residues long. This CDR3 reads CASSPSMGGYTF. CDR3 DNA sequence: TGTGCCAGCAGCCCGTCAATGGGTGGCTACACCTTC. The variable domain in full, with the rest retrieved from reference TRBV7-9 and TRBJ1-2, is DTGVSQNPRHKITKRGQNVTFRCDPISEHNRLYWYRQTLGQGPEFLTYFQNEAQLEKSRLLSDRFSAERPKGSFSTLEIQRTEQGDSAMYLCASSPSMGGYTFGSGTRLTVV.

This clone showed up just once. The chain joins TRBV5-1 to TRBJ1-2, with 9 bases fitting TRBD1. Germline V gene lookup returns CDR1 SGHRS and CDR2 YFSETQ. The ends lost 9 bases at V and 4 bases at J; junction bases unmatched: 7. CDR3 length: 13 amino acids. The CDR3 DNA is TGCGCCACCTCCGGGACAGGGACCTATGGCTACACCTTC. Amino acid sequence: CATSGTGTYGYTF.

The genes are TRBV5-4 and TRBJ1-5, with TRBD1 as a possible D gene (6 bases). The CDR3 loop spans 18 amino acids. Trimming cost V 6 bases and J 4 bases, with 26 bases left between them. CDR1 and CDR2 from the germline V gene are SGHNT and YYREEE (reference sequence). The CDR3: CASNPAAPGHLGNQPQHF. CDR3 coding DNA: TGTGCCAGCAACCCTGCTGCCCCGGGACACCTAGGGAATCAGCCCCAGCATTTT.

The gene calls are TRBV28 and TRBJ2-2; TRBD1 might be the D (6 bases). The CDR3 covers 16 residues. CDR1 is MDHEN and CDR2 is SYDVKM in the germline V gene. V shed 6 bases and J shed 0 bases, with 14 bases lying between them. The CDR3 region has the DNA TGTGCCAGCAGCAAGCCGGGACAATCGAACACCGGGGAGCTGTTTTTT. Translating it yields CASSKPGQSNTGELFF.

The chain is built from TRBV4-3 and TRBJ2-1; D gene uncertain. This CDR3 is built from 14 residues. The V gene's germline CDR1 is LGHNA and CDR2 YSLEER. Trimming removed 0 bases from V and 8 bases from J, with 11 bases in between. Here the CDR3 reads CASSQDKQSDEQFF. The DNA of the CDR3 is TGCGCCAGCAGCCAAGATAAACAGTCGGATGAGCAGTTCTTC.

This clone was counted a few times. The rearrangement joins TRBV7-3 to TRBJ2-5, with a tentative D call TRBD1 (5 bases). Germline V gene lookup returns CDR1 SGHTA and CDR2 FQGTGA. V was trimmed by 5 bases and J by 5 bases, leaving 15 bases between them. The CDR3 contains 14 residues. The CDR3 DNA reads as TGTGCCAGCAGCCCGCCGGGCTCAGGGGAGACCCAGTACTTC. Protein: CASSPPGSGETQYF.

The chain couples TRBV19 to TRBJ1-2, with D hard to call. The germline V gene has CDR1 LNHDA and CDR2 SQIVND (reference sequence). This CDR3 is 13 amino acids long. V shed 3 bases and J shed 4 bases, with 9 bases lying between them. CDR3 bases: TGTGCCAGTAGTATGATGGGGTTCTATGGCTACACCTTC. It is translated as CASSMMGFYGYTF.

This clone was found a few times. V gene TRBV27 combines with J gene TRBJ1-1; possibly TRBD1 for D (5 bases). This CDR3 region has 14 residues. V lost 3 bases and J lost 3, with 11 bases in between. Germline V lookup: CDR1 MNHEY, CDR2 SMNVEV (reference sequence). This CDR3 reads CASSLMDTYTEAFF. The DNA for the CDR3 is TGTGCCAGCAGTTTGATGGACACCTACACTGAAGCTTTCTTT.

The chain recombines TRBV7-8 with TRBJ1-2; 9 bases map to TRBD1. Trimming at V came to 2 bases and at J to 7 bases, leaving 14 bases not matched to a gene. The CDR3 is 17 residues long. The germline gives CDR1 SGHVS, CDR2 FQNEAQ. The CDR3 DNA follows: TGTGCCAGCAGCTTACTCCCGGGACAGGGAAGCATGAGTGGCTACACCTTC. Its translation is CASSLLPGQGSMSGYTF.

V is TRBV4-2 and J is TRBJ1-4, with D possibly matching TRBD1 (5 bases). V dropped 0 bases and J dropped 8 bases, with 13 bases sitting between them. Germline V lookup: CDR1 LGHNA, CDR2 YNFKEQ. The CDR3 is 15 amino acids. CDR3 DNA sequence: TGTGCCAGCAGCCAAGATACTACAGGTCAGGAAAAACTGTTTTTT. This sequence encodes CASSQDTTGQEKLFF.

The chain links TRBV30 to TRBJ2-3; D unresolved. This CDR3 contains 12 residues. Germline V gene sequence: CDR1 GTSNPN, CDR2 SVGIG (reference sequence). Between the trimmed V and J ends, which lost 5 bases and 0 bases, there was a span of 6 bases. The CDR3 DNA is TGTGCCTGGGACGGTAGCACAGATACGCAGTATTTT. The encoded protein is CAWDGSTDTQYF.

This clone was found a few times. V and J are TRBV10-3 and TRBJ1-1; tentative D call: TRBD1 (6 bases). V was trimmed by 10 bases and J by 4 bases, leaving 19 bases between them. Per germline, CDR1 ENHRY and CDR2 SYGVKD. The CDR3 totals 14 residues. This CDR3 reads CATEGRGTGTEAFF. CDR3 DNA sequence: TGTGCCACGGAAGGGAGGGGGACCGGCACTGAAGCTTTCTTT.

CDR3: CASNSGRQPQHF. The CDR3 bases are TGTGCCAGCAATTCCGGGAGACAGCCCCAGCATTTT. The chain recombines TRBV2 with TRBJ1-5, with unresolved D. In germline, CDR1 is SNHLY, CDR2 FYNNEI. The CDR3 runs 12 residues. Trimming stripped 7 bases from V and 7 bases from J, with 11 bases between. Drawing the rest from reference TRBV2 and TRBJ1-5, the complete variable domain is EPEVTQTPSHQVTQMGQEVILRCVPISNHLYFYWYRQILGQKVEFLVSFYNNEISEKSEIFDDQFSVERPDGSNFTLKIRSTKLEDSAMYFCASNSGRQPQHFGDGTRLSIL.

The CDR3 is CASSLEWGSYNEQFF. CDR3 nucleotides: TGCGCCAGCAGCCTCGAATGGGGGTCCTACAATGAGCAGTTCTTC. The chain combines TRBV5-1 with TRBJ2-1, with D tentatively TRBD1 or TRBD2 (5 bases each). There are 15 residues in the CDR3. V lost 4 bases to trimming and J lost 1 base, with 12 bases between them. Germline V gives CDR1 SGHRS, CDR2 YFSETQ.